This TCR beta chain was sequenced for a study of cytomegalovirus exposure and HLA in healthy donors. Worth noting for this clone: Its antigen is undetermined.

V lost 0 bases and J lost 0, with 9 bases in between. This CDR3 has 15 residues. CDR1 and CDR2 from the germline V gene are SGDLS and YYNGEE. Here immunoSEQ multiplex PCR was the method, and the copy in TCRdb shows in-frame clones only, minus some. The table includes 20,000 to 25,000 clones, approximately 97% detected once. Overall study findings and caveats: There were 150 to 200 TCR beta chains listed as cytomegalovirus-associated.

What was sequenced was PBMCs. This TCR was recovered from a young man in good health and CMV-seropositive. The rearrangement joins TRBV9 to TRBJ1-1; D might be TRBD1 (6 bases). The CDR3 here is CASSVEGGLNTEAFF. As DNA, the CDR3 is TGTGCCAGCAGCGTAGAGGGGGGGCTGAACACTGAAGCTTTCTTT.